A single sample is the source of the 22 T cell receptor beta chains below, sequenced in a study of breast tumors, draining lymph nodes, adjacent tissues. The lymph nodes were axillary draining lymph nodes from breast cancer patients. MiXCR was run by TCRdb on the multiplex PCR reads, yielding one entry per CDR3 protein. The profile covers 170,000 or so distinct CDR3 sequences, with around a third appearing a single time and 3.5% to 4.5% taken by the ten largest. Sequencing input: axillary lymph node tissue. These receptors were taken from a female donor with breast cancer. Some clones in this sample may be carry-over from other donors' samples.

This clonotype was recorded at least ten times. V usage is TRBV6-2 or TRBV6-3 and J usage is TRBJ1-6; weak D call: TRBD1 (6 bases). The germline V gene encodes CDR1 MNHEY and CDR2 SVGEGT. CDR3 length equals 17 residues. Trimming cost V 8 bases and J 5 bases, with 22 bases left between them. Here the CDR3 reads CASGAIQGRIDNSPLHF. In nucleotides, the CDR3 is TGTGCCAGCGGGGCGATACAGGGTCGGATCGATAATTCACCCCTCCACTTT.

The chain links TRBV24-1 to TRBJ2-2; 7 nucleotides align to TRBD2. CDR1 and CDR2 from the germline V gene are KGHDR and SFDVKD. The CDR3 runs to 15 residues. The ends lost 1 base at V and 6 bases at J; junction bases unmatched: 4. CDR3: CATSDFLLAAGELFF. CDR3 bases: TGTGCCACCAGTGATTTTCTCCTAGCGGCCGGGGAGCTGTTTTTT.

This clonotype was picked up many times. The V gene is TRBV3-1, the J gene TRBJ2-7, with 7 bases matching TRBD1. The junction had 0 bases not matched to a gene; V was cut back by 1 base and J by 0 bases. Looked up from germline, CDR1 is LGHDT and CDR2 is YNNKEL (reference sequence). The CDR3 is 14 amino acids. The CDR3 nucleotides read TGTGCCAGCAGCCAAGGGGACAGCTCCTACGAGCAGTACTTC. Amino acids: CASSQGDSSYEQYF.

This clonotype came up a few times. The chain recombines TRBV2 with TRBJ1-5, with 7 positions matching TRBD1. The germline CDR1 and CDR2 sequences are SNHLY and FYNNEI. V lost 4 bases, J lost 9 bases, and 12 bases stayed unmatched. This CDR3 is built from 15 residues. DNA for the CDR3: TGTGCCAGCAGTGCAAATACAGGGGCGGGCCGGCCCCAGCATTTT. It translates to CASSANTGAGRPQHF.

This clonotype was counted ten times or more. This chain joins TRBV6-1 and TRBJ2-5; unclear D gene. With 7 bases removed from V and 1 base from J, the gap between germline ends came to 13 bases. Per germline, CDR1 MNHNS and CDR2 SASEGT. This CDR3 is 14 amino acids long. The CDR3 region is CASIPLWGQETQYF. The DNA for the CDR3 is TGTGCCAGCATTCCCCTTTGGGGCCAAGAGACCCAGTACTTC.

Remarks on this clonotype: A much larger clone lies a single base off, so this may be a read error. The gene calls are TRBV9 and TRBJ2-1, with TRBD1 matching 8 bases. Germline assignment: CDR1 SGDLS and CDR2 YYNGEE. This CDR3 contains 16 residues. Here the CDR3 DNA reads TGTGCCAGCAGCCCCAGGACAGGGTCTACCTACAATGCGCAGTTCTTC. Amino acid sequence: CASSPRTGSTYNAQFF.

Comments on this clonotype: The missing conserved phenylalanine or tryptophan at the end of this CDR3 makes a read error likely. The gene calls are TRBV7-3 and TRBJ2-5, with TRBD2 identical over 9 bases. Trimming at V came to 5 bases and at J to 9 bases, leaving 10 bases not matched to a gene. Germline V gives CDR1 SGHTA, CDR2 FQGTGA. The CDR3 covers 14 residues. This CDR3 is CASSPRDSGGPQYP. The CDR3 DNA follows: TGTGCCAGCAGCCCAAGGGACAGCGGGGGGCCCCAGTACCCC.

The chain links TRBV12-5 to TRBJ2-5; 14 bases match TRBD2. J was trimmed by 5 bases and V by 8 bases; bases with no gene match: 4. The germline CDR1 and CDR2 sequences are LGHNT and FRNRAP. This CDR3 comprises 14 residues. The CDR3 loop is CASPGLAGEETQYF. CDR3 nucleotides: TGTGCTAGTCCGGGACTAGCGGGGGAGGAGACCCAGTACTTC.

In this sample, this clonotype turned up many times. The J gene is TRBJ1-6, the V gene TRBV6-5; the D gene is possibly TRBD1 (5 bases). From germline, CDR1 is MNHEY and CDR2 SVGAGI. V was shortened by 0 bases and J by 6 bases, with 15 bases between the two germline ends. The CDR3 sequence is 17 residues long. The CDR3 nucleotides read TGTGCCAGCAGTTACTCGTGGGGCCACGGGAGTAATTCACCCCTCCACTTT. It specifies CASSYSWGHGSNSPLHF.

The rearrangement uses TRBV12-3 or TRBV12-4 and TRBJ1-5, with D perhaps TRBD1 (5 bases). CDR3 length: 15 residues. Trimming took off 3 bases at V and 3 bases at J, with 12 bases between the two ends. Here the CDR3 reads CASSFQGTTNQPQHF. The CDR3 DNA is TGTGCCAGCAGTTTCCAGGGCACTACCAATCAGCCCCAGCATTTT.

With respect to this clonotype: Lacking the conserved final phenylalanine or tryptophan, this CDR3 likely reflects a read error. This chain joins TRBV11-3 and TRBJ2-5, with D perhaps being TRBD1 or TRBD2 (6 bases each). Germline V CDR1 and CDR2: SGHNT, YENEEA. The CDR3 consists of 13 residues. V lost 6 bases, J lost 5 bases, and 13 bases lay in between. CDR3: CASRTGAGETQYL. The CDR3 bases are TGTGCCAGCAGGACGGGGGCGGGGGAGACCCAGTACTTA.

Regarding this clonotype: Compared with germline, one end of the junction differs, possibly owing to a read error. The rearrangement uses TRBV27 and TRBJ2-6, with a possible D match to TRBD2 (6 bases). The V gene's germline CDR1 is MNHEY and CDR2 SMNVEV (reference sequence). The CDR3 spans 18 residues. In DNA, the CDR3 is TGTGCCAGCAAGGCCGTGGGACTCGCCTTCTCTGAGGCCAACGTCCTGGCTTTC. It codes for CASKAVGLAFSEANVLAF.

This clonotype was counted a single time. The chain joins TRBV29-1 to TRBJ1-4, with D tentatively TRBD1 (5 bases). The CDR3 loop spans 15 amino acids. Trimming shortened V by 7 bases and J by 1 base, and 16 bases separated the two germline ends. Germline CDR1 is SQVTM and CDR2 is ANQGSEA. Here the CDR3 DNA reads TGCAGCGCCCGAGGGACGGGCGGAACTAATGAAAAACTGTTTTTT. This gives the protein CSARGTGGTNEKLFF.

This clonotype was recorded many times. The chain carries TRBV20-1 and TRBJ2-5, with D perhaps TRBD2 (6 bases). Germline V gene sequence: CDR1 DFQATT, CDR2 SNEGSKA (reference sequence). This CDR3 contains 12 residues. The germline V and J ends were trimmed by 3 bases and 5 bases, with 10 bases remaining between them. This chain's CDR3 is CSARPGGETQYF. CDR3 nucleotide sequence: TGCAGTGCTAGGCCCGGAGGGGAGACCCAGTACTTC.

This clonotype was observed many times. V usage is TRBV7-2 and J usage is TRBJ1-5; 8 nucleotides agree with TRBD1. The CDR3 has 16 amino acids. V gave up 1 base and J gave up 0 bases; unmatched junction bases: 2. Germline V gene sequence: CDR1 SGHTA, CDR2 FQGNSA. CDR3 loop: CASSLGDRSSNQPQHF. For the CDR3, the DNA is TGTGCCAGCAGCTTAGGGGACAGGTCTAGCAATCAGCCCCAGCATTTT.

The rearrangement joins TRBV20-1 to TRBJ1-5; TRBD1 might be the D (6 bases). The CDR3 runs to 13 residues. V was pared by 0 bases and J by 6 bases, with 9 bases between. CDR1 DFQATT and CDR2 SNEGSKA come from the germline V gene (reference sequence). The CDR3: CSAREVGAQPQHF. The CDR3 DNA is TGCAGTGCTAGAGAGGTGGGGGCTCAGCCCCAGCATTTT.

This clonotype was seen a few times. This may be a read error: a much more frequent sequence differs by one nucleotide. This chain uses TRBV7-2 with TRBJ2-7; 9 bases fit TRBD2. Germline V gene data show CDR1 as SGHTA and CDR2 as FQGNSA. CDR3 length: 15 residues. The CDR3 region is CASSLDGGLAYEQHF. As DNA, the CDR3 is TGTGCCAGCAGCTTAGATGGGGGACTAGCTTACGAGCAGCACTTC.

This clonotype has more than one count but fewer than ten. The chain couples TRBV2 to TRBJ1-1, with D unresolved. This CDR3 is built from 14 residues. Trimming removed 2 bases at V and 5 bases at J, with 12 bases between. The germline V gene encodes CDR1 SNHLY and CDR2 FYNNEI. CDR3 loop: CASSEREGKTEAFF. The CDR3 region has the DNA TGTGCCAGCAGTGAACGAGAGGGAAAGACTGAAGCTTTCTTT.

The chain carries TRBV6-5 and TRBJ2-1; 11 nucleotides line up with TRBD2. This CDR3 is 16 amino acids long. Germline CDR1 MNHEY, CDR2 SVGAGI. Germline trimming cut 9 bases from V and 12 bases from J; bases unmatched to any gene: 19. The CDR3 is CASTTILAGVGDTQFF. The CDR3 DNA reads TGTGCCAGTACAACGATACTAGCGGGAGTCGGAGATACGCAGTTCTTC.

About this clonotype: At one boundary the junction diverges from the germline segment, which might be a read error. V gene TRBV7-9 combines with J gene TRBJ1-1; D is unclear. Germline V lookup: CDR1 SEHNR, CDR2 FQNEAQ (reference sequence). This CDR3 region has 12 residues. CDR3 nucleotide sequence: TGTGTCAGCAGCCGGACCTCATTCGAAGCTTTCTTT. The encoded protein is CVSSRTSFEAFF. Combining the CDR3 with reference TRBV7-9 and TRBJ1-1 gives the whole variable domain DTGVSQNPRHKITKRGQNVTFRCDPISEHNRLYWYRQTLGQGPEFLTYFQNEAQLEKSRLLSDRFSAERPKGSFSTLEIQRTEQGDSAMYLCVSSRTSFEAFFGQGTRLTVV.

In its sample, this clonotype was seen many times. V usage is TRBV30 and J usage is TRBJ1-5; D gene unclear. This CDR3 has 12 residues. From germline, CDR1 is GTSNPN and CDR2 SVGIG (reference sequence). Trimming took 0 bases from V and 9 from J, leaving 9 bases between them. Here the CDR3 DNA reads TGTGCCTGGAGTGTGAAGGGTTGGCCCCAGCATTTT. This encodes CAWSVKGWPQHF.

This clonotype was recorded many times. J is TRBJ2-3 and V is TRBV6-2 or TRBV6-3; D assignment may be TRBD1 or TRBD2 (5 bases each). This CDR3 contains 15 residues. Germline CDR1 reads MNHEY; CDR2 reads SVGEGT. Trimming removed 2 bases at V and 2 bases at J, with 11 bases between. The CDR3 loop is CASSYGLDITDTQYF. CDR3 DNA: TGTGCCAGCAGTTACGGACTGGACATCACAGATACGCAGTATTTT.